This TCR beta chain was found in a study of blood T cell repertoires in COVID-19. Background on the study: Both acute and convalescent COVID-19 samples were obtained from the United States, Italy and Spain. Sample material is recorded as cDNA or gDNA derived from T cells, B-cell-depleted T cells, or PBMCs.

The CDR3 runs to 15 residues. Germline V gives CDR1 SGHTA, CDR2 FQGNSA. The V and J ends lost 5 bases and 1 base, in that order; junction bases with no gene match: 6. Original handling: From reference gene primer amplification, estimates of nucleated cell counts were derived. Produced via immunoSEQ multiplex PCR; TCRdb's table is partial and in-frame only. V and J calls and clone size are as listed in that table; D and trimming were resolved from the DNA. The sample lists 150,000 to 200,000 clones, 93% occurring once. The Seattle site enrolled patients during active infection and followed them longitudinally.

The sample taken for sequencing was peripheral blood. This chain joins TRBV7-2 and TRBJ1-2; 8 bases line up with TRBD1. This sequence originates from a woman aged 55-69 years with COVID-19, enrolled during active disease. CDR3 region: CASSAWDRINYGYTF. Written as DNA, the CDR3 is TGTGCCAGCAGCGCTTGGGACAGGATTAACTATGGCTACACCTTC.